This is a list of T cell receptor beta chains from one sample in a study of CD8 T cells in Susac syndrome. MiXCR was run by TCRdb on the immunoSEQ multiplex PCR reads, yielding one entry per CDR3 protein. This sample carries more than 150,000 distinct CDR3 sequences, around 94% of them seen once, and the ten largest clones take roughly 0.13%. The sequenced sample was CD4+ T cells from PBMCs. The origin of the receptors is a human donor in good health. Both conserved end residues are part of each CDR3. Fields, in order: clone size, D gene, J gene, V gene, CDR3 DNA, CDR3 protein. A D gene is named only where the DNA matches it firmly. Clone size appears in some rows only: once, few, many, or a class for an expanded clone.

clone_size: .; d_call: .; j_call: TRBJ1-2; v_call: TRBV3-1; cdr3_nt: TGTGCCAGCAGCCAAGAGGGCGGGGTCGGCTACACCTTC; cdr3_aa: CASSQEGGVGYTF
clone_size: .; d_call: .; j_call: TRBJ2-5; v_call: TRBV20-1; cdr3_nt: TGCAGTGCAAGGAAAGGGACAGAGACCCAGTACTTC; cdr3_aa: CSARKGTETQYF
clone_size: .; d_call: TRBD1; j_call: TRBJ2-7; v_call: TRBV29-1; cdr3_nt: TGCAGCATTGGGGACAGGGGCTACGAGCAGTACTTC; cdr3_aa: CSIGDRGYEQYF
clone_size: .; d_call: .; j_call: TRBJ1-4; v_call: TRBV29-1; cdr3_nt: TGCAGCGTGGTGTTCGTTCAACTTGGGGAAAAACTGTTTTTT; cdr3_aa: CSVVFVQLGEKLFF
clone_size: .; d_call: .; j_call: TRBJ1-2; v_call: TRBV15; cdr3_nt: TGTGCCACCAGCAGGGACGCGTACTATGGCTACACCTTC; cdr3_aa: CATSRDAYYGYTF
clone_size: .; d_call: .; j_call: TRBJ2-1; v_call: TRBV6-2/TRBV6-3; cdr3_nt: TGTGCCAGCAGTTACTCAACTCCCGACAATGAGCAGTTCTTC; cdr3_aa: CASSYSTPDNEQFF
clone_size: .; d_call: TRBD1; j_call: TRBJ2-3; v_call: TRBV30; cdr3_nt: TGTGCCTGGAGTCCCATGGACAGGGGTGAAACGCAGTATTTT; cdr3_aa: CAWSPMDRGETQYF
clone_size: .; d_call: TRBD1; j_call: TRBJ2-7; v_call: TRBV3-1; cdr3_nt: TGTGCCAGCAGCCATGGACAGGCTACCAACGAGCAGTACTTC; cdr3_aa: CASSHGQATNEQYF
clone_size: .; d_call: .; j_call: TRBJ2-2; v_call: TRBV3-1; cdr3_nt: TGTGCCAGCAGCCAGGCCGGGGAGCTGTTTTTT; cdr3_aa: CASSQAGELFF
clone_size: .; d_call: .; j_call: TRBJ2-3; v_call: TRBV3-1; cdr3_nt: TGTGCCAGCAGCCAAACGGGCCCCACAGATACGCAGTATTTT; cdr3_aa: CASSQTGPTDTQYF
clone_size: .; d_call: .; j_call: TRBJ2-6; v_call: TRBV9; cdr3_nt: TGTGCCAGCAGCGTAGGGGCATTGGGGGCCAACGTCCTGACTTTC; cdr3_aa: CASSVGALGANVLTF
clone_size: .; d_call: .; j_call: TRBJ2-1; v_call: TRBV5-1; cdr3_nt: TGCGCCAGCGGACCCGTAGGGGCAGCCTACAATGAGCAGTTCTTC; cdr3_aa: CASGPVGAAYNEQFF
clone_size: .; d_call: TRBD1; j_call: TRBJ1-5; v_call: TRBV19; cdr3_nt: TGTGCCAGTAGTATGACAGGGGGCAATCAGCCCCAGCATTTT; cdr3_aa: CASSMTGGNQPQHF
clone_size: .; d_call: TRBD1; j_call: TRBJ1-6; v_call: TRBV5-1; cdr3_nt: TGCGCCAGCAGCCCCGGGACAGGGGAATCACCCCTCCACTTT; cdr3_aa: CASSPGTGESPLHF
clone_size: .; d_call: .; j_call: TRBJ2-7; v_call: TRBV15; cdr3_nt: TGTGCCACCAGCAAGTCCTTGGGGGAGCAGTACTTC; cdr3_aa: CATSKSLGEQYF
clone_size: .; d_call: .; j_call: TRBJ1-5; v_call: TRBV20-1; cdr3_nt: TGCAGTGCTAGTAAGACTGCTGATCAGCCCCAGCATTTT; cdr3_aa: CSASKTADQPQHF
clone_size: .; d_call: .; j_call: TRBJ2-5; v_call: TRBV6-2/TRBV6-3; cdr3_nt: TGTGCCAGCAGTTACCACACTCGGGAGACCCAGTACTTC; cdr3_aa: CASSYHTRETQYF
clone_size: .; d_call: .; j_call: TRBJ2-7; v_call: TRBV2; cdr3_nt: TGTGCCAGCAGTGAGTACAGGCCCGTCGAGCAGTACTTC; cdr3_aa: CASSEYRPVEQYF
clone_size: .; d_call: TRBD1; j_call: TRBJ2-5; v_call: TRBV5-4; cdr3_nt: TGTGCCAGCAGCGCGGGACAGGGAAAGGAGACCCAGTACTTC; cdr3_aa: CASSAGQGKETQYF
clone_size: once; d_call: .; j_call: TRBJ1-1; v_call: TRBV20-1; cdr3_nt: TGCAGTGCTATAGCTCAGGGGACGCGGGAAGCTTTCTTT; cdr3_aa: CSAIAQGTREAFF
clone_size: .; d_call: .; j_call: TRBJ1-5; v_call: TRBV20-1; cdr3_nt: TGCAGTGCTAGAGATCAGAGGAGTAGCAATCAGCCCCAGCATTTT; cdr3_aa: CSARDQRSSNQPQHF
clone_size: .; d_call: .; j_call: TRBJ1-1; v_call: TRBV3-1; cdr3_nt: TGTGCCAGCAGCCCTATCAGGGCCACTGAAGCTTTCTTT; cdr3_aa: CASSPIRATEAFF
clone_size: few; d_call: .; j_call: TRBJ2-5; v_call: TRBV20-1; cdr3_nt: TGCAGTGCTAGGCGCGGGGCAGAGACCCAGTACTTC; cdr3_aa: CSARRGAETQYF
clone_size: .; d_call: .; j_call: TRBJ1-1; v_call: TRBV27; cdr3_nt: TGTGCCAGCAGTTTGAGACGGGGGAACACTGAAGCTTTCTTT; cdr3_aa: CASSLRRGNTEAFF
clone_size: .; d_call: .; j_call: TRBJ2-5; v_call: TRBV5-1; cdr3_nt: TGCGCCAGCACCCAGCCCGGCGGAGAGACCCAGTACTTC; cdr3_aa: CASTQPGGETQYF